This TCR beta chain was profiled in a study of T cell responses to AZD1222 COVID-19 vaccine. Data came from immunoSEQ multiplex PCR; TCRdb stores just in-frame clones and leaves some out. Seen here are around 91,000 clones, approximately 90% observed once, and the top ten hold roughly 8%. V was shortened by 3 bases and J by 1 base, with 9 bases between the two germline ends. The CDR3 runs to 13 residues. The germline V gene has CDR1 GTSNPN and CDR2 SVGIG (reference sequence). The chain joins TRBV30 to TRBJ1-2; D call uncertain. Here the sequenced sample was peripheral blood, taken 28 days after the second AZD1222 dose. The clonotype was recovered from an adult who received the AZD1222 COVID-19 vaccine. This CDR3 is CAWRLSVNYGYTF. The CDR3 coding sequence is TGTGCCTGGAGGTTATCGGTTAACTATGGCTACACCTTC. Drawing the rest from reference TRBV30 and TRBJ1-2, the complete variable domain is SQTIHQWPATLVQPVGSPLSLECTVEGTSNPNLYWYRQAAGRGLQLLFYSVGIGQISSEVPQNLSASRPQDRQFILSSKKLLLSDSGFYLCAWRLSVNYGYTFGSGTRLTVV.